This T cell receptor (beta chain) was profiled in a study of cytomegalovirus exposure and HLA in healthy donors. Study overall: Membership in the Caucasian-associated ancestry cluster was found for 75% to 90% of a few hundred genotyped donors. Study-wide results and limits: Versus the roughly 700-donor mean, an Asian-associated ancestry cluster reportedly showed fewer N-insertions in a later analysis.

The PCR had 60 Vbeta and 13 Jbeta primers. Assay: immunoSEQ multiplex PCR; the TCRdb copy retains only in-frame clones and omits some. The profile shows under 170,000 clones, 79% of them singletons. Whereas donors were nominally healthy upon sampling, unrecorded immune exposures were probable. On this clone: Its matching antigen is unknown.

With 3 bases removed from V and 3 bases from J, the gap between germline ends came to 13 bases. The CDR3 extends over 14 amino acids. Germline V lookup: CDR1 SGHNT, CDR2 YYREEE (reference sequence). The receptor was derived from a man aged 50 to 60 in good health and CMV-seropositive. The sample comprised PBMCs. The chain uses TRBV5-4 and TRBJ2-7; D possibly corresponds to TRBD1 (6 bases). Here the CDR3 reads CASSSGQQFYEQYF. The CDR3 coding sequence is TGTGCCAGCAGCTCAGGACAGCAATTCTACGAGCAGTACTTC.